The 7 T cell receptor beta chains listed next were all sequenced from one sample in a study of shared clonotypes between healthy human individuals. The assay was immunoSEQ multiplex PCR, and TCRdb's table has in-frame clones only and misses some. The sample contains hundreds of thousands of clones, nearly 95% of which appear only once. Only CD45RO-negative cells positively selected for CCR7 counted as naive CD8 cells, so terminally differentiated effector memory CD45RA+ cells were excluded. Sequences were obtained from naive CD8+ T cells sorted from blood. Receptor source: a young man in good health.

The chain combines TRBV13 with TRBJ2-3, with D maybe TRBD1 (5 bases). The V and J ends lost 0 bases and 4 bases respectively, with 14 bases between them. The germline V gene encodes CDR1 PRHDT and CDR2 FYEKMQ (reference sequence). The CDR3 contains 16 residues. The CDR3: CASSLGVGPTPDTQYF. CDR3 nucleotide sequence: TGTGCCAGCAGCTTAGGCGTGGGGCCCACCCCAGATACGCAGTATTTT.

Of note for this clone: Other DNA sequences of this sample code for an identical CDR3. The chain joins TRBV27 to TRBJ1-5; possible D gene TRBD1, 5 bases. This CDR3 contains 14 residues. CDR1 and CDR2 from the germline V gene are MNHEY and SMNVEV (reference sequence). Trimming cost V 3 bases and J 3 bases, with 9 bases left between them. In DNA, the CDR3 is TGTGCCAGCAGTTTGGGGCAGGACAATCAGCCCCAGCATTTT. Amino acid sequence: CASSLGQDNQPQHF.

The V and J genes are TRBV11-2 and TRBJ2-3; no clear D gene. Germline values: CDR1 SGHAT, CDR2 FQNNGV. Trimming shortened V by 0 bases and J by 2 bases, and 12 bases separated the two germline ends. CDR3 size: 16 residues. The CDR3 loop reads CASSLDLGRYTDTQYF. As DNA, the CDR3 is TGTGCCAGCAGCTTAGATCTCGGACGCTACACAGATACGCAGTATTTT. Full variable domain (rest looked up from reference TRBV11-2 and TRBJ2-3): EAGVAQSPRYKIIEKRQSVAFWCNPISGHATLYWYQQILGQGPKLLIQFQNNGVVDDSQLPKDRFSAERLKGVDSTLKIQPAKLEDSAVYLCASSLDLGRYTDTQYFGPGTRLTVL.

CDR3 sequence (DNA): TGTGCCAGCAGGGGCAATCCCGCGAGGGACAATGAGCAGTTCTTC. Translated, it gives CASRGNPARDNEQFF. The chain combines TRBV2 with TRBJ2-1; possibly TRBD2 for D (5 bases). From germline, CDR1 is SNHLY and CDR2 FYNNEI. The CDR3 loop spans 15 amino acids. Trimming took 6 bases from V and 5 from J, leaving 17 bases between them.

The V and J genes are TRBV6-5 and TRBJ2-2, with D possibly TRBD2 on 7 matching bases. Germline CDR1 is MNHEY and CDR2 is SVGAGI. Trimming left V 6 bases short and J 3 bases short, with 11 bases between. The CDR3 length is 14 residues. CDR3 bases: TGTGCCAGCAGGAAGGGGGGGCACACCGGGGAGCTGTTTTTT. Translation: CASRKGGHTGELFF.

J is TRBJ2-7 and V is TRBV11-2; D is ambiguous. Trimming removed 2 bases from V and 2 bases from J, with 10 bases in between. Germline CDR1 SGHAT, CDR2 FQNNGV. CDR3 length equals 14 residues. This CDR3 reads CASSLHPTTYEQYF. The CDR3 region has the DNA TGTGCCAGCAGCTTACACCCAACCACCTACGAGCAGTACTTC.

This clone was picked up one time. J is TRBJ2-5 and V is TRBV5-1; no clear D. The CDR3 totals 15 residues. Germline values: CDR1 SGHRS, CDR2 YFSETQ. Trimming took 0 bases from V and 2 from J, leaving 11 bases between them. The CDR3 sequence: CASSLDRTSQETQYF. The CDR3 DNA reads TGCGCCAGCAGCTTGGATCGGACCTCGCAAGAGACCCAGTACTTC.